The 27 T cell receptor beta chains given below trace back to one sample, sequenced in a study of T cell responses to AZD1222 COVID-19 vaccine (dated by TCRdb to about 2021). Sample time point, as interpreted from the label and publication: about 28 days (+/-7) after the second vaccine dose. Library construction relied on the immunoSEQ multiplex PCR assay. TCRdb stores this immuneACCESS table with in-frame sequences only. Part of the clones is absent; in the studies checked, under half of the shortfall reflects unresolved V genes, and no reason is known for the rest. For this sample the table gives under 200,000 clones, of which roughly 90% were detected only once. The ten largest clonotypes hold about 4.3% of the sample. Sequences were derived from peripheral blood, sampled 28 days after the second AZD1222 dose. The source is an adult who received the AZD1222 COVID-19 vaccine.

The V call is TRBV30, the J call TRBJ1-1; 7 bases fit TRBD1. The germline V gene has CDR1 GTSNPN and CDR2 SVGIG (reference sequence). This CDR3 contains 12 residues. V lost 5 bases, J lost 6 bases, and 6 bases stayed unmatched. Written as DNA, the CDR3 is TGTGCCTGGGACAGGGATAATGCTGAAGCTTTCTTT. It yields the protein CAWDRDNAEAFF.

The chain employs TRBV4-3 and TRBJ1-4; D gene uncertain. Trimming removed 1 base from V and 3 bases from J, with 12 bases in between. The germline V gene has CDR1 LGHNA and CDR2 YSLEER. CDR3 length: 16 amino acids. The CDR3 spells CASSQGVVTANEKLFF. In nucleotides, the CDR3 is TGCGCCAGCAGCCAAGGGGTGGTAACGGCTAATGAAAAACTGTTTTTT.

The chain links TRBV6-1 to TRBJ1-4; TRBD1 is a possible D gene (5 bases). The germline CDR1 and CDR2 sequences are MNHNS and SASEGT. CDR3 size: 15 residues. Trimming shortened V by 1 base and J by 7 bases, and 13 bases separated the two germline ends. CDR3 in amino acids: CASSEVGGHLEKLFF. The CDR3 region has the DNA TGTGCCAGCAGTGAAGTAGGAGGACATCTTGAAAAACTGTTTTTT.

In DNA, the CDR3 is TGTGCCAGCAGCTTACAGGGCTTGGGTGAAAAACTGTTTTTT. Its protein is CASSLQGLGEKLFF. The chain links TRBV11-2 to TRBJ1-4; a possible D gene is TRBD1 (5 bases). The length of the CDR3 is 14 residues. Trimming pared 2 bases from V and 7 bases from J, leaving 11 bases between. Germline loops: CDR1 SGHAT, CDR2 FQNNGV.

The chain recombines TRBV24-1 with TRBJ2-3; 11 positions agree with TRBD1. The length of the CDR3 is 16 residues. The germline V gene encodes CDR1 KGHDR and CDR2 SFDVKD. J was trimmed by 4 bases and V by 4 bases; bases with no gene match: 6. DNA of the CDR3: TGTGCCACCAGTGAGCCCGGGGACAGGGGGGCAGATACGCAGTATTTT. Its translation: CATSEPGDRGADTQYF.

J is TRBJ2-3 and V is TRBV5-1; D gene uncertain. The germline V and J ends were trimmed by 4 bases and 3 bases, with 18 bases remaining between them. The germline CDR1 and CDR2 sequences are SGHRS and YFSETQ. CDR3 length: 16 amino acids. DNA of the CDR3: TGCGCCAGCAGCCCTGACCCCCGGATATTAACAGATACGCAGTATTTT. Protein sequence: CASSPDPRILTDTQYF.

J is TRBJ1-5 and V is TRBV4-1; D unresolved. Trimming took 3 bases from V and 3 from J, leaving 9 bases between them. Looked up from germline, CDR1 is MGHRA and CDR2 is YSYEKL. The CDR3 consists of 14 residues. CDR3 amino acids: CASSQYGVNQPQHF. The CDR3 coding sequence is TGCGCCAGCAGCCAGTATGGGGTCAATCAGCCCCAGCATTTT.

The chain combines TRBV6-2 or TRBV6-3 with TRBJ2-7, with D uncertain. Trimming left V 2 bases short and J 1 base short, with 15 bases between. The CDR3 has 16 residues. Looked up from germline, CDR1 is MNHEY and CDR2 is SVGEGT. The DNA of the CDR3 is TGTGCCAGCAGTTACGGATCTGCGGCACTATCCTACGAGCAGTACTTC. Protein: CASSYGSAALSYEQYF.

The chain has TRBV6-5 and TRBJ1-2; D call uncertain. CDR1 is MNHEY and CDR2 is SVGAGI in the germline V gene. Trimming removed 7 bases at V and 1 base at J, with 7 bases between. This CDR3 comprises 12 residues. CDR3: CASNALNYGYTF. The CDR3 DNA sequence: TGTGCCAGCAATGCCCTTAACTATGGCTACACCTTC.

This rearrangement joins TRBV7-9 to TRBJ2-5; the D is unclear. Per germline, CDR1 SEHNR and CDR2 FQNEAQ (reference sequence). This CDR3 has 14 residues. V was pared by 6 bases and J by 1 base, with 12 bases between. CDR3 nucleotides: TGTGCCAGCAGTTCCCTAGACTCCCAAGAGACCCAGTACTTC. The encoded protein is CASSSLDSQETQYF. Based on the CDR3 plus reference TRBV7-9 and TRBJ2-5, the full variable domain is DTGVSQNPRHKITKRGQNVTFRCDPISEHNRLYWYRQTLGQGPEFLTYFQNEAQLEKSRLLSDRFSAERPKGSFSTLEIQRTEQGDSAMYLCASSSLDSQETQYFGPGTRLLVL.

This clone was detected only once. V is TRBV30 and J is TRBJ1-1; D ambiguous. Germline V gives CDR1 GTSNPN, CDR2 SVGIG (reference sequence). The CDR3 is 13 residues long. V gave up 4 bases and J gave up 4 bases, with 13 bases separating them. CDR3 in DNA: TGTGCCTGGACTGGCCAGCTAACCACTGAAGCTTTCTTT. It is translated as CAWTGQLTTEAFF.

This chain links TRBV7-2 with TRBJ2-5, with 9 bases matching TRBD2. CDR1 and CDR2 (germline): SGHTA, FQGNSA. J lost 4 bases, V lost 5 bases, and 5 bases had no gene match. This CDR3 contains 14 residues. The CDR3 here is CASSVSGGRETQYF. CDR3 bases: TGTGCCAGCAGCGTCAGCGGGGGGCGAGAGACCCAGTACTTC.

This chain connects TRBV27 to TRBJ1-2; D uncertain. This CDR3 spans 15 amino acids. Germline assignment: CDR1 MNHEY and CDR2 SMNVEV (reference sequence). Trimming cost V 3 bases and J 7 bases, with 18 bases left between them. The DNA for the CDR3 is TGTGCCAGCAGTTTTAGCGGGGTCTTTCTCTCTGGCTACACCTTC. Protein product: CASSFSGVFLSGYTF.

The CDR3 is CASSRTAYSYNSPLHF. Written as DNA, the CDR3 is TGTGCCAGCAGCAGGACAGCCTACTCCTATAATTCACCCCTCCACTTT. The gene calls are TRBV6-6 and TRBJ1-6; weak D call: TRBD1 (6 bases). This CDR3 spans 16 amino acids. V lost 6 bases and J lost 0, with 12 bases in between. Germline-derived CDR1 and CDR2 are MNHNY and SVGAGI (reference sequence).

The chain has TRBV4-1 and TRBJ1-1, with D maybe TRBD1 (5 bases). Between the trimmed V and J ends, which lost 3 bases and 7 bases, there was a span of 15 bases. The CDR3 covers 14 residues. Germline assignment: CDR1 MGHRA and CDR2 YSYEKL. CDR3 loop: CASSHPGAPFEAFF. CDR3 bases: TGCGCCAGCAGCCACCCCGGGGCCCCCTTTGAAGCTTTCTTT.

J is TRBJ1-5 and V is TRBV19; 8 nucleotides agree with TRBD1. Germline loops: CDR1 LNHDA, CDR2 SQIVND (reference sequence). Trimming cost V 3 bases and J 8 bases; bases outside gene matches: 9. There are 15 residues in the CDR3. The CDR3 protein is CASSMRDRRLKPQHF. The DNA of the CDR3 is TGTGCCAGTAGTATGAGGGACAGGCGCCTAAAGCCCCAGCATTTT.

The rearrangement uses TRBV5-8 and TRBJ1-5; D gene ambiguous. The CDR3 sequence is 15 residues long. Germline V gene data show CDR1 as SGHTS and CDR2 as YDEGEE. V was pared by 4 bases and J by 3 bases, with 14 bases between. The CDR3 DNA reads TGTGCCAGCAGCGCCGGCAAATTCGCCAATCAGCCCCAGCATTTT. Amino acid sequence: CASSAGKFANQPQHF.

The CDR3 reads CASSQERGNIYGYTF. As DNA, the CDR3 is TGCGCCAGCAGCCAAGAAAGGGGGAACATCTATGGCTACACCTTC. The chain recombines TRBV4-1 with TRBJ1-2; tentatively, D is TRBD1 (6 bases). V was trimmed by 0 bases and J by 4 bases, leaving 12 bases between them. CDR3 length: 15 amino acids. Per the germline V gene, CDR1 is MGHRA and CDR2 is YSYEKL.

The chain uses TRBV7-2 and TRBJ2-7, with TRBD1 matching 7 bases. Losses at the gene ends were 4 bases for V and 2 bases for J; bases not matched to a gene: 5. The V gene's germline CDR1 is SGHTA and CDR2 FQGNSA. The CDR3 has 14 amino acids. The CDR3 loop is CASSYRQGAYEQYF. In DNA, the CDR3 is TGTGCCAGCAGCTATCGACAGGGTGCCTACGAGCAGTACTTC.

CDR3 loop: CASAASIGNQPQHF. For the CDR3, the DNA is TGTGCCAGCGCGGCGAGTATTGGCAATCAGCCCCAGCATTTT. V usage is TRBV27 and J usage is TRBJ1-5, with D unresolved. V shed 8 bases and J shed 2 bases, with 13 bases lying between them. Germline V gene data show CDR1 as MNHEY and CDR2 as SMNVEV (reference sequence). The CDR3 spans 14 residues.

Only one count was recorded for this clone. The chain is built from TRBV7-2 and TRBJ2-1; D is ambiguous. V was shortened by 3 bases and J by 4 bases, with 13 bases between the two germline ends. Germline values: CDR1 SGHTA, CDR2 FQGNSA. This CDR3 is 15 amino acids long. CDR3 bases: TGTGCCAGCAGCTTTGGGCCCGAGAGATACAATGAGCAGTTCTTC. Translating it yields CASSFGPERYNEQFF. The complete variable domain, with remaining parts taken from reference TRBV7-2 and TRBJ2-1, reads GAGVSQSPSNKVTEKGKDVELRCDPISGHTALYWYRQSLGQGLEFLIYFQGNSAPDKSGLPSDRFSAERTGGSVSTLTIQRTQQEDSAVYLCASSFGPERYNEQFFGPGTRLTVL.

CDR3 nucleotides: TGTGCCAGCACCGGGAGGAGGGGCGGGGATGAAAAACTGTTTTTT. This codes for CASTGRRGGDEKLFF. The chain has TRBV11-2 and TRBJ1-4, with a tentative D call TRBD1 (5 bases). Germline V CDR1 and CDR2: SGHAT, FQNNGV. The CDR3 totals 15 residues. With 7 bases removed from V and 6 bases from J, the gap between germline ends came to 18 bases.

The gene calls are TRBV5-6 and TRBJ1-1, with D possibly matching TRBD1 (5 bases). The CDR3 sequence is 16 residues long. The V gene's germline CDR1 is SGHDT and CDR2 YYEEEE. V was pared by 2 bases and J by 5 bases, with 19 bases between. CDR3 sequence reads: CASSFTPSGVGTEAFF. The CDR3 DNA reads as TGTGCCAGCAGCTTCACTCCCTCGGGGGTGGGGACTGAAGCTTTCTTT.

This clone was seen just once. This chain links TRBV11-2 with TRBJ1-3, with a tentative D call TRBD1 (6 bases). The CDR3 extends over 16 amino acids. Germline CDR1 is SGHAT and CDR2 is FQNNGV. V lost 3 bases and J 0 bases, leaving 12 bases between the germline ends. CDR3 sequence (DNA): TGTGCCAGCAGCTTCACAGACAGGTCCTCTGGAAACACCATATATTTT. Its translation: CASSFTDRSSGNTIYF.

The chain joins TRBV10-1 to TRBJ2-3; 8 nucleotides line up with TRBD1. Per the germline V gene, CDR1 is WNHNN and CDR2 is SYGVQD (reference sequence). Germline trimming cut 0 bases from V and 11 bases from J; bases unmatched to any gene: 1. The CDR3 runs 12 residues. The CDR3 DNA sequence: TGCGCCAGCAGTGAGTCGGACAGGGAGCAGTATTTT. The encoded protein is CASSESDREQYF.

The V call is TRBV7-9, the J call TRBJ2-7; D is unclear. CDR3 length: 13 residues. Germline assignment: CDR1 SEHNR and CDR2 FQNEAQ (reference sequence). V dropped 5 bases and J dropped 5 bases, with 13 bases sitting between them. The CDR3 is CASSRPTLHEQYF. The CDR3 bases are TGTGCCAGCAGCCGGCCTACTCTCCACGAGCAGTACTTC.

Notes on this clone: The junction and the germline gene differ at one end; a read error may be behind it. This chain uses TRBV7-7 with TRBJ1-4, with D unresolved. The germline V gene has CDR1 SSHAT and CDR2 FNYEAQ (reference sequence). The CDR3 is 14 residues long. Written as DNA, the CDR3 is TGTGCTAGCAGCTTAACTTTCTTCGGGGAAAAACTGTTTTTT. Protein product: CASSLTFFGEKLFF.